The 32 T cell receptor beta chains reported below all come from one sample, sequenced in a study of T-cell memory formation after mild COVID-19. TCRdb used MiXCR to reprocess the 5' RACE reads, holding one entry per CDR3 protein. The sample holds approximately 400,000 distinct CDR3 sequences; approximately 19% are singletons and the top ten take under 25%. The sequenced sample consisted of PBMCs or a T cell subset sorted from them (not recorded which). The receptors shown here come from a man between 18 and 35 years old who had mild COVID-19 (a few samples of this study predate the infection). Cell type and time point are not known.

Regarding this clonotype: At one end, the junction sequence differs from germline, possibly due to a read error. V gene TRBV12-3 or TRBV12-4 combines with J gene TRBJ1-5; TRBD1 is a possible D gene (5 bases). There are 14 residues in the CDR3. For the CDR3, the DNA is TGTGCCAGCACCAGGGCAGGGAGGGAGCAGCCCAAGCATTTT. Amino acid sequence: CASTRAGREQPKHF.

This clonotype was counted between two and nine times. V is TRBV7-6 and J is TRBJ1-2; 8 nucleotides agree with TRBD1. The V gene end was trimmed by 5 bases and the J gene end by 0 bases; junction bases not matched to a gene: 8. This CDR3 comprises 16 residues. In germline, CDR1 is SGHVS, CDR2 FNYEAQ. The CDR3 region is CASSTRTGPSNYGYTF. In DNA, the CDR3 is TGTGCCAGCAGCACACGGACAGGGCCTTCTAACTATGGCTACACCTTC. Supplemented by reference TRBV7-6 and TRBJ1-2, the full variable domain reads GAGVSQSPRYKVTKRGQDVALRCDPISGHVSLYWYRQALGQGPEFLTYFNYEAQQDKSGLPNDRFSAERPEGSISTLTIQRTEQRDSAMYRCASSTRTGPSNYGYTFGSGTRLTVV.

There are a few counts of this clonotype. The V gene is TRBV7-7, the J gene TRBJ1-1; D is unresolved. CDR1 is SSHAT and CDR2 is FNYEAQ in the germline V gene (reference sequence). This CDR3 region has 14 residues. With 11 bases removed from V and 0 bases from J, the gap between germline ends came to 16 bases. The DNA of the CDR3 is TGTGCCCCCAAAGAGGGAGCCATGAACACTGAAGCTTTCTTT. Its translation is CAPKEGAMNTEAFF.

The V and J genes are TRBV6-5 and TRBJ2-5, with TRBD1 identical over 7 bases. V gave up 6 bases and J gave up 4 bases; unmatched junction bases: 11. Germline CDR1 is MNHEY and CDR2 is SVGAGI. CDR3 length: 15 amino acids. The CDR3: CASRITGVGRETQYF. In nucleotides, the CDR3 is TGTGCCAGCAGGATAACAGGGGTTGGTCGAGAGACCCAGTACTTC.

This clonotype was detected many times. The DNA of the CDR3 is TGTGCCAGCAGTCCTCTAGCGGGGGAGTACAATGAGCAGTTCTTC. Translation gives CASSPLAGEYNEQFF. The chain employs TRBV6-2 or TRBV6-3 and TRBJ2-1; 10 nucleotides agree with TRBD2. This CDR3 region has 15 residues. CDR1 MNHEY and CDR2 SVGEGT come from the germline V gene. Losses at the gene ends were 5 bases for V and 4 bases for J; bases not matched to a gene: 5.

This clonotype was seen only a few times. The CDR3 sequence is CASSVGEAGRRETQYF. In DNA, the CDR3 is TGTGCCAGCAGCGTAGGGGAAGCGGGGAGGCGAGAGACCCAGTACTTC. The chain has TRBV9 and TRBJ2-5; 7 bases line up with TRBD2. Looked up from germline, CDR1 is SGDLS and CDR2 is YYNGEE. The CDR3 covers 16 residues. V gave up 0 bases and J gave up 4 bases; unmatched junction bases: 9.

The chain has TRBV10-3 and TRBJ2-5, with TRBD2 as a possible D gene (7 bases). From germline, CDR1 is ENHRY and CDR2 SYGVKD. The V end lost 1 base, the J end lost 4 bases, and 10 bases lay between the germline ends. The CDR3 has 14 residues. The DNA for the CDR3 is TGTGCCATCAGTGAGTTGGGAGGGGGAGAGACCCAGTACTTC. Translating it yields CAISELGGGETQYF.

This clonotype has a handful of counts. The chain carries TRBV4-2 and TRBJ1-2; D is unresolved. The CDR3 spans 15 residues. CDR1 is LGHNA and CDR2 is YNFKEQ in the germline V gene. Trimming cost V 0 bases and J 2 bases, with 10 bases left between them. The chain's CDR3 is CASSQEGSPNYGYTF. The CDR3 region has the DNA TGTGCCAGCAGCCAAGAAGGCTCACCCAACTATGGCTACACCTTC.

This clonotype was observed a handful of times. In DNA, the CDR3 is TGTGCCAGCAGTTTCCGAGAACAGGGATTTGGCTACACCTTC. Its protein is CASSFREQGFGYTF. The chain uses TRBV12-3 or TRBV12-4 and TRBJ1-2; possibly TRBD1 for D (6 bases). V lost 3 bases, J lost 7 bases, and 15 bases lay in between. The CDR3 is made up of 14 amino acids.

The chain joins TRBV7-7 to TRBJ2-2; the match to TRBD1 covers 8 bases. Germline trimming cut 1 base from V and 7 bases from J; bases unmatched to any gene: 2. This CDR3 region has 14 residues. In germline, CDR1 is SSHAT, CDR2 FNYEAQ (reference sequence). In DNA form, the CDR3 reads TGTGCCAGCAGCTTAGGGACAGGGATCGGGGAGCTGTTTTTT. This encodes CASSLGTGIGELFF.

This clonotype was observed a handful of times. This chain uses TRBV30 with TRBJ1-1, with D possibly matching TRBD1 (5 bases). There are 13 residues in the CDR3. Trimming cost V 4 bases and J 4 bases, with 13 bases left between them. The germline CDR1 and CDR2 sequences are GTSNPN and SVGIG (reference sequence). CDR3 DNA sequence: TGTGCCTGGAAACCAGGGTGGGGCACTGAAGCTTTCTTT. As protein: CAWKPGWGTEAFF.

This clonotype has just a few counts. V is TRBV5-1 and J is TRBJ1-2; TRBD1 matches 7 bases. The CDR3 runs to 14 residues. After removal of 4 bases from V and 4 bases from J, the junction contained 7 bases not matched to a gene. Germline V gene data show CDR1 as SGHRS and CDR2 as YFSETQ. The CDR3 sequence is CASSLTRTGYGYTF. CDR3 nucleotides: TGCGCCAGCAGCCTAACGAGGACAGGCTATGGCTACACCTTC.

This clonotype was seen a handful of times. This rearrangement joins TRBV29-1 to TRBJ1-1; 10 positions agree with TRBD1. With V trimmed by 7 bases and J by 0 bases, 14 bases remained unmatched. CDR1 and CDR2 from the germline V gene are SQVTM and ANQGSEA. The CDR3 length is 17 residues. CDR3 coding DNA: TGCAGCGCCGTGGGAGGACAGGGGGGTCCATTGAACACTGAAGCTTTCTTT. Its protein is CSAVGGQGGPLNTEAFF.

In its sample, this clonotype was seen a few times. The chain carries TRBV7-8 and TRBJ2-5, with TRBD2 matching over 9 bases. The CDR3 length is 16 residues. Germline V gene lookup returns CDR1 SGHVS and CDR2 FQNEAQ. V trimming: 0 bases; J trimming: 4 bases; junction bases outside the gene matches: 6. CDR3 sequence: CASSLARGGVGETQYF. The CDR3 region has the DNA TGTGCCAGCAGCTTAGCGCGGGGGGGCGTCGGAGAGACCCAGTACTTC.

V gene TRBV5-6 combines with J gene TRBJ2-5; D not resolved. The CDR3 runs 14 residues. Trimming shortened V by 2 bases and J by 4 bases, and 12 bases separated the two germline ends. Germline V CDR1 and CDR2: SGHDT, YYEEEE. CDR3 protein: CASSLWGRGETQYF. CDR3 DNA sequence: TGTGCCAGCAGCTTATGGGGAAGAGGAGAGACCCAGTACTTC.

Ten or more counts support this clonotype. The genes are TRBV5-1 and TRBJ1-2; possibly TRBD1 for D (5 bases). This CDR3 region has 16 residues. From germline, CDR1 is SGHRS and CDR2 YFSETQ. V lost 4 bases and J 7 bases, leaving 23 bases between the germline ends. The CDR3 protein is CASSRGDRDRAGGYTF. The CDR3 nucleotides are TGCGCCAGCAGCCGGGGAGACCGCGACAGAGCCGGTGGCTACACCTTC.

The V gene is TRBV5-1, the J gene TRBJ1-3; maybe TRBD1 (5 bases). This CDR3 has 15 amino acids. Trimming shortened V by 3 bases and J by 0 bases, and 10 bases separated the two germline ends. Looked up from germline, CDR1 is SGHRS and CDR2 is YFSETQ. CDR3 loop: CASSSGSGSGNTIYF. The CDR3 DNA sequence: TGCGCCAGCAGCTCAGGGTCCGGCTCTGGAAACACCATATATTTT.

The rearrangement links TRBV29-1 to TRBJ1-1; D remains unclear. The CDR3 covers 13 residues. In germline, CDR1 is SQVTM, CDR2 ANQGSEA. The ends were cut back, 6 bases at V and 5 bases at J, with 16 bases in the middle. The CDR3 region is CSVYSGSSTEAFF. The CDR3 DNA is TGCAGCGTATATTCCGGGTCTTCAACTGAAGCTTTCTTT.

The chain couples TRBV29-1 to TRBJ2-3; D uncertain. Looked up from germline, CDR1 is SQVTM and CDR2 is ANQGSEA. The V and J ends lost 4 bases and 4 bases respectively, with 12 bases between them. The CDR3 has 13 amino acids. CDR3: CSVAWQVSDTQYF. DNA for the CDR3: TGCAGCGTTGCTTGGCAGGTCTCAGATACGCAGTATTTT.

This clonotype has a handful of counts. The chain links TRBV20-1 to TRBJ2-3, with D hard to call. V was trimmed by 0 bases and J by 7 bases, leaving 5 bases between them. This CDR3 is built from 11 residues. CDR1 and CDR2 from the germline V gene are DFQATT and SNEGSKA (reference sequence). Here the CDR3 DNA reads TGCAGTGCTAGAGATCTTTATACGCAGTATTTT. This translates into CSARDLYTQYF.

This clonotype has a count of ten or more. The chain combines TRBV12-3 or TRBV12-4 with TRBJ2-6; D possibly corresponds to TRBD1 (6 bases). CDR3 length equals 17 residues. Trimming shortened V by 5 bases and J by 1 base, and 15 bases separated the two germline ends. The DNA for the CDR3 is TGTGCCAGCAGTCCCACCAGGGGTTTTTCTGGGGCCAACGTCCTGACTTTC. Translated: CASSPTRGFSGANVLTF.

The chain is built from TRBV20-1 and TRBJ1-2; maybe TRBD1 (6 bases). The germline gives CDR1 DFQATT, CDR2 SNEGSKA (reference sequence). This CDR3 is built from 16 residues. The germline V and J ends were trimmed by 0 bases and 6 bases, with 20 bases remaining between them. Here the CDR3 reads CSARDPRRGNQDGYTF. The CDR3 DNA reads as TGCAGTGCTAGAGATCCCCGAAGGGGGAATCAGGATGGCTACACCTTC.

This clonotype was detected a few times. The chain links TRBV28 to TRBJ1-4; D is unclear. Trimming left V 3 bases short and J 4 bases short, with 9 bases between. CDR3 size: 14 residues. Looked up from germline, CDR1 is MDHEN and CDR2 is SYDVKM. The CDR3 is CASSFVALNEKLFF. DNA of the CDR3: TGTGCCAGCAGTTTTGTTGCCCTTAATGAAAAACTGTTTTTT.

For this clonotype: The junction and the germline gene differ at one end; a read error may be behind it. The chain uses TRBV23-1 and TRBJ1-2; D possibly corresponds to TRBD1 (5 bases). TRBV23-1 is annotated as an ORF whose role is uncertain. The CDR3 covers 10 residues. This CDR3 reads CASSLGRGCF. The CDR3 DNA reads TGCGCCAGCAGTCTAGGGCGGGGGTGCTTC.

The chain links TRBV2 to TRBJ2-3, with 10 bases that match TRBD2. V shed 8 bases, J shed 4 bases, and the junction held 9 bases outside the gene matches. Germline V gene sequence: CDR1 SNHLY, CDR2 FYNNEI. The CDR3 has 15 amino acids. The CDR3 loop reads CASYLAGGGADTQYF. CDR3 sequence (DNA): TGTGCCAGCTATTTAGCGGGGGGTGGCGCAGATACGCAGTATTTT.

This clonotype has a handful of counts. This chain connects TRBV5-1 to TRBJ2-3, with D hard to call. The V gene lost 6 bases and the J gene lost 10 bases, with 12 bases spanning the gap. CDR1 and CDR2 from the germline V gene are SGHRS and YFSETQ. The CDR3 totals 11 residues. This CDR3 is CASNGNWAQYF. The CDR3 region has the DNA TGCGCCAGCAACGGTAACTGGGCGCAGTATTTT.

The chain recombines TRBV15 with TRBJ1-6; no clear D gene. Germline lookup yields CDR1 LNHNV and CDR2 YYDKDF (reference sequence). This CDR3 spans 14 amino acids. Trimming took 0 bases from V and 13 from J, leaving 13 bases between them. CDR3 in amino acids: CATSRDYSGAPLHF. In DNA, the CDR3 is TGTGCCACCAGCAGAGATTACAGTGGAGCTCCCCTCCACTTT.

This clonotype appeared once. The chain uses TRBV20-1 and TRBJ2-1; no clear D. Germline V CDR1 and CDR2: DFQATT, SNEGSKA (reference sequence). V lost 2 bases and J 2 bases, leaving 13 bases between the germline ends. The CDR3 loop spans 15 amino acids. CDR3 bases: TGCAGTGCTAGAAGTACAGCGTCCCCCTACAATGAGCAGTTCTTC. Translation: CSARSTASPYNEQFF.

This clonotype was counted only a few times. The chain recombines TRBV12-3 or TRBV12-4 with TRBJ2-3; 9 nucleotides line up with TRBD2. The V gene end was trimmed by 6 bases and the J gene end by 7 bases; junction bases not matched to a gene: 11. CDR3 length: 15 residues. The CDR3 is CASSHLLAGLNTQYF. The CDR3, as DNA: TGTGCCAGCAGCCACCTGCTAGCGGGGTTAAATACGCAGTATTTT.

The sample holds a few counts of this clonotype. This rearrangement joins TRBV20-1 to TRBJ2-6; D not resolved. The V end was cut by 2 bases, the J end by 0 bases, with 5 bases between. Germline V gives CDR1 DFQATT, CDR2 SNEGSKA (reference sequence). The CDR3 has 14 residues. The CDR3 protein is CSARMLSGANVLTF. DNA of the CDR3: TGCAGTGCTAGAATGCTCTCTGGGGCCAACGTCCTGACTTTC.

This clonotype was seen only a few times. The genes are TRBV27 and TRBJ2-7; D is undetermined. Germline CDR1 MNHEY, CDR2 SMNVEV (reference sequence). V dropped 3 bases and J dropped 2 bases, with 14 bases sitting between them. The CDR3 length is 15 residues. As DNA, the CDR3 is TGTGCCAGCAGTTTGTCTCCCGGCAGGCCCTACGAGCAGTACTTC. Its protein product is CASSLSPGRPYEQYF.

The chain uses TRBV27 and TRBJ2-2; D is possibly TRBD1 or TRBD2 (5 bases each). Trimming removed 6 bases from V and 8 bases from J, with 22 bases in between. The germline CDR1 and CDR2 sequences are MNHEY and SMNVEV (reference sequence). There are 16 residues in the CDR3. The CDR3 is CASSTRWGRRRGELFF. As DNA, the CDR3 is TGTGCCAGCAGCACTAGGTGGGGCAGGAGGCGTGGGGAGCTGTTTTTT.